The entry below describes one TCR beta chain. The CDR3 sequence is 17 residues long. Germline V gene lookup returns CDR1 SGHAT and CDR2 FQNNGV. Losses at the gene ends were 5 bases for V and 3 bases for J; bases not matched to a gene: 7. The time point: naive CD8 control sorted from an acute-time-point sample. The sample comes from a study of CD8 T cells in acute hepatitis C reinfection. Only in-frame clones appear in the TCRdb table, and some are missing; sequencing was by immunoSEQ multiplex PCR. Among about 38,000 clones listed, about 83% were seen once. This clonotype originated in a man aged 30-40 years with chronic hepatitis C. Specimen: naive CD8+ T cells from PBMCs. This chain connects TRBV11-2 to TRBJ2-3, with 14 bases that match TRBD2. The CDR3 is CASSLGTSGGKTDTQYF. CDR3 bases: TGTGCCAGCAGCCTCGGGACTAGCGGGGGTAAAACAGATACGCAGTATTTT. Looking up the rest from reference TRBV11-2 and TRBJ2-3 gives the full variable domain: EAGVAQSPRYKIIEKRQSVAFWCNPISGHATLYWYQQILGQGPKLLIQFQNNGVVDDSQLPKDRFSAERLKGVDSTLKIQPAKLEDSAVYLCASSLGTSGGKTDTQYFGPGTRLTVL.